What follows describes a single T cell receptor beta chain. CDR3 length: 12 amino acids. V lost 5 bases, J lost 10 bases, and 12 bases lay in between. The germline V gene encodes CDR1 SGHAT and CDR2 FQNNGV. These data belong to a study of OX40 agonist ivuxolimab in advanced cancers. Assay: immunoSEQ multiplex PCR; the TCRdb copy retains only in-frame clones and omits some. Counted here are about 60,000 clones, about nine tenths occurring once; the ten biggest clones make up roughly 17%. The specimen comprised CD4+ or CD8+ T cells sorted from blood, sampled in a trial of the OX40 agonist ivuxolimab. This TCR came from an adult with an advanced solid tumor such as melanoma, head and neck, liver or kidney cancer. V and J are TRBV11-2 and TRBJ2-1; the D gene is possibly TRBD2 (5 bases). CDR3 DNA: TGTGCCAGCAGCATAGGACTCGGCGAGCAGTTCTTC. This sequence encodes CASSIGLGEQFF.